Listed below are T cell receptor beta chains from one sample, sequenced in a study of T cells after yellow fever vaccination. TCRdb ran MiXCR on the 5' RACE reads and lists one entry per CDR3 protein. The sample yields 200,000 to 300,000 distinct CDR3 sequences, 10% to 15% seen once. Sample: CD4+ T cells sorted from PBMCs, taken 45 days after the yellow fever booster vaccination. The receptors were sampled from a man aged 30-40 years who received the YFV17D yellow fever vaccine. The conserved cysteine and the conserved F or W are not part of the CDR3 here. D genes are given only for firm matches. Rows give clone size only sometimes, using once, few, many, or a class for an expanded clone.

clone_size	v_call	d_call	cdr3_aa
few	TRBV7-2	NA	ASSLDRLWGYEQY
few	TRBV5-1	NA	ASSSNPHPPDTNEKLF
NA	TRBV15	NA	ATSRDSKKDIQY
few	TRBV20-1	NA	SARPADRPYEQY
NA	TRBV2	NA	ASRGQFTGELF
NA	TRBV27	NA	ASSLRWGETQY
many	TRBV2	TRBD1	ASSLDRGYNEQF
NA	TRBV21-1	NA	ASSLLAGERDTGELF
many	TRBV7-2	NA	ASSLGTLAGETQY
NA	TRBV15	TRBD2	ATSREIGGTDTQY
few	TRBV6-2/TRBV6-3	TRBD2	ASSPLLAGVYEQF
few	TRBV6-5	NA	ASSYRLKSTDTQY
NA	TRBV30	TRBD2	AWSGRLAGGGEQF
few	TRBV20-1	NA	SARRGDRTGNGDTEAF
NA	TRBV6-5	NA	ASSYSIRGRVNEQF
few	TRBV12-3/TRBV12-4	TRBD1	ASRRTGGNGQPQH
few	TRBV12-3/TRBV12-4	NA	ASTNRPGVGGEQY
few	TRBV28	NA	ASRGTRGQPQH
NA	TRBV29-1	TRBD1	SVGGGTGGTDTQY
NA	TRBV14	NA	ASSRTGKWDTEAF
few	TRBV5-1	NA	ASTGVSSGNTGELF
once	TRBV9	TRBD1	ASSAHGTGDYEQY
few	TRBV5-1	NA	ASSLEAGSRSEQY
few	TRBV12-3/TRBV12-4	NA	ASRRGPNTEAF
NA	TRBV18	NA	ASSPPSRVNTGELF
NA	TRBV7-8	NA	ASSPLRGTYNEQF
NA	TRBV30	TRBD2	AWTGTSIYNEQF
few	TRBV4-3	NA	ASSQGRANTEAF
few	TRBV7-9	NA	ASSPNPVSFAKNIQY
NA	TRBV7-2	NA	ASSLAQGYGELF
few	TRBV28	NA	ASSIEGTDTQY
few	TRBV11-2	TRBD1	ASFGQGNYNEQF
few	TRBV14	NA	ASSQVGYGYT
few	TRBV7-9	TRBD2	ASSFSGGKETQY
NA	TRBV7-2	NA	ASSLMRNEQF
NA	TRBV12-3/TRBV12-4	NA	ASSFMRGGELF
few	TRBV12-3/TRBV12-4	NA	ASGKQGRGSNQPQH
few	TRBV10-3	NA	AIRANTEAF
NA	TRBV11-2	TRBD2	ASIPNPHERGYTDTQY
few	TRBV18	NA	ASSPERGLNEQF
many	TRBV12-3/TRBV12-4	TRBD2	ASTWERGDTDTQY
few	TRBV27	TRBD1	ASSSVGTGGNYGYT
NA	TRBV20-1	NA	SARRPGVYEQY
NA	TRBV5-1	TRBD2	ASGASGSSTGELF
NA	TRBV20-1	TRBD1	SATGGSWNTEAF
few	TRBV6-1	NA	ASSPTIGGNQPQH
NA	TRBV7-2	TRBD2	ASSLVAGVLNEQF
NA	TRBV7-2	NA	ASSFWGSNEQF
few	TRBV20-1	TRBD1	SARDGGQGASDTQY
few	TRBV5-1	NA	ASSLVLSAAPTDTQY